The sequence of this T cell receptor (beta chain) was determined in a study of T-cell reconstitution after alpha-beta-depleted transplantation in children. Unique molecular identifiers were incorporated when the TCRbeta library was constructed. From the PCR reads, TCRdb called clonotypes with MiXCR, one entry per CDR3 protein. The table includes about 400,000 distinct CDR3 sequences, roughly 20% detected once. In this sample, this clonotype turned up once. The source is a human donor who donated a stem cell graft to a child with acute myeloid leukemia. Sequenced material: PBMCs from the stem cell graft donor, taken from the stem cell graft.

The chain's CDR3 is CASSLDSGRVTGELFF. CDR3 DNA: TGTGCCAGCAGCTTGGACAGCGGGAGGGTCACCGGGGAGCTGTTTTTT. This chain links TRBV7-9 with TRBJ2-2, with 10 bases identical to TRBD2. The CDR3 length is 16 residues. Germline V lookup: CDR1 SEHNR, CDR2 FQNEAQ (reference sequence). J was trimmed by 4 bases and V by 3 bases; bases with no gene match: 5.